The entry that follows covers one TCR beta chain sequence. Its antigen is not identified. Doses given second, at about 4 or about 12 weeks, were pooled. This record comes from a study of T cell responses to AZD1222 COVID-19 vaccine. Sequenced by immunoSEQ multiplex PCR; TCRdb stores in-frame clones only, minus some. The table lists roughly 40,000 clones, roughly 88% of them singletons. Study-level points and caveats: Reports say nearly half of spike-specific TCRs go after unmutated variant regions.

This CDR3 has 16 residues. Germline lookup yields CDR1 MNHNS and CDR2 SASEGT. The V segment lost 2 bases and the J segment 0 bases; nucleotides outside the gene matches: 4. The source of this sequence is an adult who received the AZD1222 COVID-19 vaccine. The chain uses TRBV6-1 and TRBJ1-3, with 7 bases fitting TRBD1. The input for sequencing was peripheral blood, taken 28 days after the second AZD1222 dose. CDR3 in DNA: TGTGCCAGCAGTGAATTTGCAGGGGGCTCTGGAAACACCATATATTTT. It encodes CASSEFAGGSGNTIYF.